This T cell receptor (beta chain) was observed in a study of T cell changes during pregnancy in multiple sclerosis. The CDR3 runs 15 residues. V lost 4 bases to trimming and J lost 6 bases, with 13 bases between them. The germline CDR1 and CDR2 sequences are SEHNR and FQNEAQ (reference sequence). The data were produced by immunoSEQ multiplex PCR, yet TCRdb's version contains in-frame clones alone and is incomplete. Of 75,000 to 100,000 clones in the sample, around 90% were seen once. This sequence was found in a female donor in good health, enrolled as a control in a pregnancy study. This specimen was peripheral blood, taken after pregnancy. The rearrangement joins TRBV7-9 to TRBJ1-6; a possible D gene is TRBD1 (5 bases). CDR3 bases: TGTGCCAGCAGCTCCCCGGGACTGACTAATTCACCCCTCCACTTT. Protein: CASSSPGLTNSPLHF.